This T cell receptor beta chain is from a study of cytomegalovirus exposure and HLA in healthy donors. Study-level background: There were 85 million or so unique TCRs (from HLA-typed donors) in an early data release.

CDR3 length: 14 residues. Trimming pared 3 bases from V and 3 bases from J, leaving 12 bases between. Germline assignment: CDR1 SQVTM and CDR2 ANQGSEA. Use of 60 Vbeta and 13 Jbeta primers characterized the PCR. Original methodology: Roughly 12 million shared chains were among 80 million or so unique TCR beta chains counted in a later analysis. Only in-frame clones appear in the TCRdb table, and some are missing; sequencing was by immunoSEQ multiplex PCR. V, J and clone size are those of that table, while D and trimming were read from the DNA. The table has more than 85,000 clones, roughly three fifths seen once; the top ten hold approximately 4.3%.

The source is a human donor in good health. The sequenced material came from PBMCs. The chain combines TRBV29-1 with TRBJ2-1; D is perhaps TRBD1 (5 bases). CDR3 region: CSVDLGHDYNEQFF. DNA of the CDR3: TGCAGCGTTGACTTAGGACACGACTACAATGAGCAGTTCTTC.